These 18 T cell receptor beta chains share one sample of origin, sequenced in a study of cytomegalovirus exposure and HLA in healthy donors. PCR was performed using 60 Vbeta and 13 Jbeta primers. The repertoire was sequenced with immunoSEQ multiplex PCR; TCRdb's copy has only in-frame clones and lacks some. Altogether 72,000 or so clones are present, 78% being singletons, with the ten largest covering 6.5% to 8.5%. The specimen was PBMCs. These TCRs come from a young man in good health and CMV-seropositive.

A note on this clone: Other DNA sequences within the sample encode an identical CDR3. The gene calls are TRBV30 and TRBJ2-5; the D is unclear. This CDR3 contains 11 residues. Trimming shortened V by 0 bases and J by 5 bases, and 4 bases separated the two germline ends. CDR1 is GTSNPN, CDR2 SVGIG, per germline (reference sequence). Here the CDR3 reads CAWSVLETQYF. In DNA, the CDR3 is TGTGCCTGGAGTGTACTGGAGACCCAGTACTTC.

The J gene is TRBJ2-5, the V gene TRBV9; D is perhaps TRBD1 (7 bases). The CDR3 extends over 15 amino acids. CDR1 is SGDLS, CDR2 YYNGEE, per germline. Trimming cost V 1 base and J 5 bases, with 15 bases left between them. CDR3 sequence (DNA): TGTGCCAGCAGCGTACTCGACAGGGAGGTGGAGACCCAGTACTTC. It codes for CASSVLDREVETQYF.

The chain carries TRBV27 and TRBJ1-1; D perhaps matches TRBD1 (5 bases). CDR1 and CDR2 from the germline V gene are MNHEY and SMNVEV (reference sequence). The CDR3 has 14 amino acids. Trimming removed 5 bases from V and 4 bases from J, with 14 bases in between. CDR3 in DNA: TGTGCCAGCAGTCCCAACCTAGGGGTCACTGAAGCTTTCTTT. Residues: CASSPNLGVTEAFF.

V is TRBV30 and J is TRBJ2-5; a possible D gene is TRBD1 (6 bases). Trimming removed 6 bases from V and 2 bases from J, with 25 bases in between. Per germline, CDR1 GTSNPN and CDR2 SVGIG (reference sequence). This CDR3 is built from 17 residues. The CDR3 sequence: CACEPVDLRQGQETQYF. CDR3 DNA: TGTGCCTGCGAACCCGTAGACCTTAGGCAGGGGCAAGAGACCCAGTACTTC.

This clone was observed a single time. The genes are TRBV15 and TRBJ1-1, with D possibly TRBD1 on 5 matching bases. The V end was cut by 3 bases, the J end by 6 bases, with 17 bases between. The germline V gene has CDR1 LNHNV and CDR2 YYDKDF (reference sequence). This CDR3 spans 15 amino acids. For the CDR3, the DNA is TGTGCCACCAGCAGCTGGACAAAGGCCTTCTCTGAAGCTTTCTTT. This gives the protein CATSSWTKAFSEAFF. The whole variable domain, remainder taken from reference TRBV15 and TRBJ1-1, is DAMVIQNPRYQVTQFGKPVTLSCSQTLNHNVMYWYQQKSSQAPKLLFHYYDKDFNNEADTPDNFQSRRPNTSFCFLDIRSPGLGDTAMYLCATSSWTKAFSEAFFGQGTRLTVV.

This clone was picked up a small number of times. The genes are TRBV6-4 and TRBJ2-1; D is ambiguous. V was trimmed by 3 bases and J by 8 bases, leaving 11 bases between them. The CDR3 totals 13 residues. In germline, CDR1 is MRHNA, CDR2 SNTAGT. The DNA for the CDR3 is TGTGCCAGCAGTGAGGCCCCCGAGGATGAGCAGTTCTTC. Its protein product is CASSEAPEDEQFF.

This clone was observed a handful of times. The chain links TRBV19 to TRBJ1-2; the D is unclear. Germline-derived CDR1 and CDR2 are LNHDA and SQIVND (reference sequence). This CDR3 has 14 residues. Trimming removed 5 bases from V and 4 bases from J, with 14 bases in between. The CDR3 bases are TGTGCCAGTAGTCCGTCCCCAGATTTCTATGGCTACACCTTC. Residues: CASSPSPDFYGYTF. The full variable domain, completed using reference TRBV19 and TRBJ1-2, is DGGITQSPKYLFRKEGQNVTLSCEQNLNHDAMYWYRQDPGQGLRLIYYSQIVNDFQKGDIAEGYSVSREKKESFPLTVTSAQKNPTAFYLCASSPSPDFYGYTFGSGTRLTVV.

This chain joins TRBV29-1 and TRBJ1-2; 8 nucleotides match TRBD1. From germline, CDR1 is SQVTM and CDR2 ANQGSEA. V gave up 4 bases and J gave up 8 bases; unmatched junction bases: 24. This CDR3 contains 18 residues. The chain's CDR3 is CSVGNEPGQGALGLGYTF. The CDR3 DNA sequence: TGCAGCGTTGGCAACGAACCGGGGCAGGGGGCGTTAGGGTTAGGCTACACCTTC.

The CDR3 bases are TGTGCCACCAGCGGGGGGGCTCTTAATGAAAAACTGTTTTTT. Translation gives CATSGGALNEKLFF. The V and J genes are TRBV15 and TRBJ1-4; D perhaps matches TRBD1 (6 bases). The V gene lost 5 bases and the J gene lost 4 bases, with 11 bases spanning the gap. CDR3 length equals 14 residues. CDR1 and CDR2 from the germline V gene are LNHNV and YYDKDF (reference sequence).

The chain has TRBV5-1 and TRBJ1-4; possible D gene TRBD1, 6 bases. Trimming removed 4 bases at V and 6 bases at J, with 16 bases between. CDR3 length equals 15 residues. Germline lookup yields CDR1 SGHRS and CDR2 YFSETQ. The DNA of the CDR3 is TGCGCCAGCAGCAGACTACAGGGAAGGGATGAAAAACTGTTTTTT. Translated: CASSRLQGRDEKLFF.

The sample holds one count of this clone. The chain combines TRBV27 with TRBJ1-5, with D possibly being TRBD1 (5 bases). The CDR3 is 13 residues long. Trimming removed 2 bases at V and 4 bases at J, with 6 bases between. Germline V gives CDR1 MNHEY, CDR2 SMNVEV (reference sequence). The CDR3 DNA sequence: TGTGCCAGCAGTTTAGGGGCAAATCAGCCCCAGCATTTT. Residues: CASSLGANQPQHF.

The V gene is TRBV29-1, the J gene TRBJ2-7, with D tentatively TRBD1 (5 bases). Trimming pared 3 bases from V and 0 bases from J, leaving 12 bases between. The CDR3 loop spans 14 amino acids. CDR1 and CDR2 from the germline V gene are SQVTM and ANQGSEA. The CDR3 region is CSVEDTSISYEQYF. In DNA form, the CDR3 reads TGCAGCGTTGAGGACACCTCCATCTCCTACGAGCAGTACTTC.

The gene calls are TRBV6-1 and TRBJ1-3; 10 bases are a match to TRBD1. CDR3 size: 14 residues. Germline lookup yields CDR1 MNHNS and CDR2 SASEGT. Trimming at V came to 7 bases and at J to 2 bases, leaving 2 bases not matched to a gene. The CDR3 loop is CASKGQGTGNTIYF. Here the CDR3 DNA reads TGTGCCAGCAAGGGACAGGGGACTGGAAACACCATATATTTT.

This chain uses TRBV4-1 with TRBJ2-3; 8 bases line up with TRBD2. This CDR3 comprises 16 residues. Trimming cost V 0 bases and J 0 bases; bases outside gene matches: 2. CDR1 is MGHRA and CDR2 is YSYEKL in the germline V gene. The DNA of the CDR3 is TGCGCCAGCAGCCAAGAACTAGCGGCTAGCACAGATACGCAGTATTTT. The encoded protein is CASSQELAASTDTQYF.

The chain is built from TRBV2 and TRBJ2-2, with D uncertain. V was trimmed by 2 bases and J by 5 bases, leaving 15 bases between them. Germline CDR1 and CDR2: SNHLY and FYNNEI. CDR3 length: 16 amino acids. In nucleotides, the CDR3 is TGTGCCAGCAGTGAAACGCTATCATCCGCGACCGGGGAGCTGTTTTTT. Residues: CASSETLSSATGELFF.

The genes are TRBV4-1 and TRBJ2-7; perhaps TRBD2 as D (6 bases). CDR1 is MGHRA and CDR2 is YSYEKL in the germline V gene. The CDR3 is 15 amino acids. V lost 0 bases and J lost 4, with 13 bases in between. In DNA form, the CDR3 reads TGCGCCAGCAGCCAAGAGGACCCAGGGAGGTACGAGCAGTACTTC. Translating it yields CASSQEDPGRYEQYF.

The count of this clone is one. This rearrangement joins TRBV30 to TRBJ1-1; no reliable D call. V was trimmed by 4 bases and J by 1 base, leaving 10 bases between them. Germline-derived CDR1 and CDR2 are GTSNPN and SVGIG (reference sequence). This CDR3 contains 13 residues. CDR3 bases: TGTGCCTGGATGCGGAGCAGGAACACTGAAGCTTTCTTT. It specifies CAWMRSRNTEAFF.

The V gene is TRBV20-1, the J gene TRBJ1-2; D is undetermined. This CDR3 contains 11 residues. Between the trimmed V and J ends, which lost 1 base and 8 bases, there was a span of 8 bases. Per the germline V gene, CDR1 is DFQATT and CDR2 is SNEGSKA (reference sequence). The CDR3: CSARAGNGYTF. CDR3 in DNA: TGCAGTGCTAGAGCCGGGAACGGCTACACCTTC.